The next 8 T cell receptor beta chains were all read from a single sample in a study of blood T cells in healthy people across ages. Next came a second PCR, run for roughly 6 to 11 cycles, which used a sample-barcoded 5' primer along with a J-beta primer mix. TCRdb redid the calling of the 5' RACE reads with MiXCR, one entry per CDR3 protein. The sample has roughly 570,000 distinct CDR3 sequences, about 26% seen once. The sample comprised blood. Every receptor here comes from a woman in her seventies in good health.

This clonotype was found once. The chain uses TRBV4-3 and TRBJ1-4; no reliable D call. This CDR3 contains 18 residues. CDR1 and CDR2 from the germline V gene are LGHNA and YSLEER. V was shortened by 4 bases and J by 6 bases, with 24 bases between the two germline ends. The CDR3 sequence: CASSRDFRGSGYHEKLFF. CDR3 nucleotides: TGCGCCAGCAGCCGCGACTTCAGAGGTTCGGGGTACCATGAAAAACTGTTTTTT.

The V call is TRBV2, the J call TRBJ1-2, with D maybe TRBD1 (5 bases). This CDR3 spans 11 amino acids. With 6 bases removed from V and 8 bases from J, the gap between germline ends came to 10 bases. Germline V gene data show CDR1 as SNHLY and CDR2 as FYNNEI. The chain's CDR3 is CASRQESGYTF. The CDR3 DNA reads TGTGCCAGCAGACAGGAGAGCGGCTACACCTTC. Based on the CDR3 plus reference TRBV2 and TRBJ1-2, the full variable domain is EPEVTQTPSHQVTQMGQEVILRCVPISNHLYFYWYRQILGQKVEFLVSFYNNEISEKSEIFDDQFSVERPDGSNFTLKIRSTKLEDSAMYFCASRQESGYTFGSGTRLTVV.

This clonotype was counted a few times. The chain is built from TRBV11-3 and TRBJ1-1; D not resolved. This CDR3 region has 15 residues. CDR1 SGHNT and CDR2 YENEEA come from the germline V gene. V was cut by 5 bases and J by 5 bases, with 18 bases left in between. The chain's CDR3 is CASSPLPGGMTEAFF. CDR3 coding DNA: TGTGCCAGCAGCCCCCTCCCGGGTGGGATGACTGAAGCTTTCTTT.

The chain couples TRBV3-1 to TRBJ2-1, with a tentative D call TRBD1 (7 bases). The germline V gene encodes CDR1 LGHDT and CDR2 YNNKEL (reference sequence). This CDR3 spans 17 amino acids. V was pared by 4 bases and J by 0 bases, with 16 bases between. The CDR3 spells CASSPMGGDSSYNEQFF. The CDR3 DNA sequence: TGTGCCAGCAGCCCCATGGGCGGGGACAGCTCCTACAATGAGCAGTTCTTC.

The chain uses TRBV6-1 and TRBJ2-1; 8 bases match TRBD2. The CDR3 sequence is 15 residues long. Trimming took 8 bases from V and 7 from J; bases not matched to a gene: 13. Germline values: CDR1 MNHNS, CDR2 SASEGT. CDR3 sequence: CASCPSGGLMNEQFF. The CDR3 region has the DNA TGTGCCAGCTGCCCCTCGGGGGGGCTAATGAATGAGCAGTTCTTC.

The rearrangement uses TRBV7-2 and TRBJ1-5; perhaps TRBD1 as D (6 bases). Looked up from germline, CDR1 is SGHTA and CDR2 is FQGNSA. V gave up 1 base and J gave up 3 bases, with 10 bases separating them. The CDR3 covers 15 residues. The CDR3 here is CASSLDPGANQPQHF. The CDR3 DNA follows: TGTGCCAGCAGCTTAGATCCAGGGGCCAATCAGCCCCAGCATTTT.

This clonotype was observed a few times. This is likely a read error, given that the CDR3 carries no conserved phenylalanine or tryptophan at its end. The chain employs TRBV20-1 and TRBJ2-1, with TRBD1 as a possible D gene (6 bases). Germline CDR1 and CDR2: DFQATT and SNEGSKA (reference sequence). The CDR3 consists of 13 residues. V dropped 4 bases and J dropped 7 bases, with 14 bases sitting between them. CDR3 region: CSANQGIINEQFL. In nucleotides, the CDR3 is TGCAGTGCTAATCAGGGGATTATTAATGAGCAGTTCCTC.

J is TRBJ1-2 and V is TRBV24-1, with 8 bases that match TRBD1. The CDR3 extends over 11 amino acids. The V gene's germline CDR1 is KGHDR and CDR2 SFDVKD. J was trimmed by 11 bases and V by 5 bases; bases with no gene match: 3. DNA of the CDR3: TGTGCCACCAGTGGACAGGGGTCTTACACCTTC. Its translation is CATSGQGSYTF.